This section outlines one T cell receptor (beta chain) sequence together with its context. Its antigen is currently not known. This entry belongs to a study of CXCR3-negative and CXCR3-positive naive CD8 T cells (dated by TCRdb to about 2019). Study-level background: In total, some 140 million TRB reads were obtained, which works out to roughly 1.5 +/- 0.3 million reads per library. Diversity and physicochemical repertoire analyses were performed on about eleven donors pooled from two independent experiments. TRBV-TRBJ cluster analysis included naive subsets from several donors and memory cells from 3 donors. Findings and caveats that apply to the study as a whole: Compared with CXCR3-negative naive cells, CXCR3-positive naive cells had TRB CDR3s with higher hydrophobicity (lower Kidera factor 4), lower energy, and higher strength and volume indices. Because surface CD5, which is linked to self-reactivity in mice, was comparable between the naive subsets, TCR interaction strength was also inferred from the physicochemical properties of TRB CDR3s. Freshly isolated PBMCs were used for most assays because CXCR3 expression went down partially after cryopreservation. Comparably high repertoire diversity was found in both naive subsets, whereas much lower repertoire diversity was found in memory CD8+ T cells. Naive CXCR3-negative and CXCR3-positive cells from the same donor showed similar TRBV-TRBJ usage, whereas memory cells showed distinct patterns.

For each CD8+ T cell subset, flow sorting was done in triplicate, and roughly 310,000 cells per subset went directly into RLT lysis buffer. To exclude memory contaminants, naive CD8+ T cells were stringently defined as CD45RO-CCR7+CD27+CD95-. Using standard density gradient centrifugation, peripheral blood mononuclear cells were isolated from buffy coats. Naive CXCR3-negative and CXCR3-positive CD8+ T cells were flow-sorted on a FACSAria III. Total RNA was extracted from sorted cells using an RNeasy Mini Kit. Sequencing relied on a NextSeq 550. The Human TCR Profiling Kit (MiLaboratory) was used to make UMI-labeled 5' RACE TRB cDNA libraries. cDNA synthesis used the entire amount of extracted RNA, and PCR amplification then used the entire amount of cDNA produced. The libraries were made side by side, with each library going through the same number of PCR cycles. Per the source publication's procedure: MIGEC and MiXCR extracted about 50,000 +/- 10,000 unique UMI-labeled TRB cDNA molecules per library, requiring at least two reads per UMI. An average of approximately 40,000 +/- 10,000 functional in-frame TRB CDR3 nucleotide clonotypes without stop codons was found per library. After downsampling to 5000 UMI-labeled TRB molecules per sample, diversity metrics such as normalized Shannon-Wiener and Chao1 were calculated in VDJtools. Clonotype-size-weighted physicochemical properties of the central five CDR3 residues (interaction energy, strength, volume and Kidera factor 4) were computed in VDJtools. TCRdb reprocessed the raw reads; every CDR3 protein sequence is a single record, and DNA is not supplied. The V and J calls were not made by the authors but by TCRdb's processing. The sample's clone listing holds about 85,000 distinct CDR3 sequences. 0.82% of the sample is in the top ten clones.

Looking up the germline V gene (reference sequence) yields CDR1 SEHNR and CDR2 FQNEAQ. The CDR3 has 14 amino acids, counting the end cysteine and phenylalanine. Only the protein is on record. Sequences were obtained from naive CXCR3+ CD8+ T cells from blood. The sample's cell subset or site, from its label and the paper: CD45RO-CCR7+CD27+CD95- naive CD8+ T cells expressing CXCR3 (TNR3+). Here the chain combines TRBV7-9 and TRBJ2-7. The TCR originated in a human donor in good health. Some clones in this sample may be carry-over from other donors' samples. The CDR3 protein is CASSTKTGPYEQYF.